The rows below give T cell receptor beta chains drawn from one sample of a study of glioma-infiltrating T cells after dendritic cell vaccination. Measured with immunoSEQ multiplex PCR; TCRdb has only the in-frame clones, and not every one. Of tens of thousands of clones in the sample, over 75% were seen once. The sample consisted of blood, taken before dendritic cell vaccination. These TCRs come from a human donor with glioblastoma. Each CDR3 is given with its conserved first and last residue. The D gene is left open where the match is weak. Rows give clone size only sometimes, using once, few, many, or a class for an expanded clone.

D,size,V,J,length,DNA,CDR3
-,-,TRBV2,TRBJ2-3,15,TGTGCCAGCAGTCTCGACTGGCTAGACACAGATACGCAGTATTTT,CASSLDWLDTDTQYF
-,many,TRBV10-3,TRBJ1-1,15,TGTGCCATCAGTGATGGGACAACATCTCAAACTGAAGCTTTCTTT,CAISDGTTSQTEAFF
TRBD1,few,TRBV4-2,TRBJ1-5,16,TGTGCCAGCAGCCAAGGGTGGACAGGGGGCTTTCAGCCCCAGCATTTT,CASSQGWTGGFQPQHF
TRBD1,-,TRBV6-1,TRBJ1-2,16,TGTGCCAGCAGTGAAGGGCGGACAGGGGCTGGCTATGGCTACACCTTC,CASSEGRTGAGYGYTF
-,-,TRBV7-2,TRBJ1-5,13,TGTGCCAGCAGACTAAATACCGGACAGCCCCAGCATTTT,CASRLNTGQPQHF
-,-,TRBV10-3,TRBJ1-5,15,TGTGCCATCAGTGCCGGGTTATATAGCAATCAGCCCCAGCATTTT,CAISAGLYSNQPQHF
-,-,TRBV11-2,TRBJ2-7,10,TGTGCCGCGGGACAGTACGAGCAGTACTTC,CAAGQYEQYF
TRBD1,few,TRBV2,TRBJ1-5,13,TGTGCCGGGACAGGGGATAGCAATCAGCCCCAGCATTTT,CAGTGDSNQPQHF
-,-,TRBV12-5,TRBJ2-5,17,TGTGCTAGTGGTTTGGCCGCCTGGGGGGGGGCAGGAGAGACCCAGTACTTC,CASGLAAWGGAGETQYF
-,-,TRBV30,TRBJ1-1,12,TGTGCCTGGAAAATTATGAACACTGAAGCTTTCTTT,CAWKIMNTEAFF
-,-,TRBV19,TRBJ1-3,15,TGTGCCAGTAAGGATGGCAGCGCTGGAGGAAACACCATATATTTT,CASKDGSAGGNTIYF
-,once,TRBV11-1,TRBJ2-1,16,TGTGCCAGCAGCTTACATTTCTCGGGATCCTACAATGAGCAGTTCTTC,CASSLHFSGSYNEQFF
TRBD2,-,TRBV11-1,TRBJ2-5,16,TGTGCCAGCAGCCAACAAGGGACTAGGTTGGTGGAGACCCAGTACTTC,CASSQQGTRLVETQYF
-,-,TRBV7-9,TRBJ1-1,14,TGTGCCAGCAGCCCTACCGGGTCGCGGACTGAAGCTTTCTTT,CASSPTGSRTEAFF
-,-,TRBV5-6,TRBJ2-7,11,TGTGCCAGCAGCTTCTTAAACGAGCAGTACTTC,CASSFLNEQYF
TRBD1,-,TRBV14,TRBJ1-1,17,TGTGCCAGCAGCCCATGGCTGAGGGGACAGGGACTCACTGAAGCTTTCTTT,CASSPWLRGQGLTEAFF
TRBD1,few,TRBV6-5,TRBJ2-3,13,TGTGCCAGCAGTGGGGACAGAACAGATACGCAGTATTTT,CASSGDRTDTQYF
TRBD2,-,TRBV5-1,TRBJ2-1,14,TGCGCCAGCACCGGGACTAGCGGACGTTTGGAGCAGTTCTTC,CASTGTSGRLEQFF
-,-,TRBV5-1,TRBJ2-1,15,TGCGCCAGCAGCTTGGTCCCAGGGGACTACAATGAGCAGTTCTTC,CASSLVPGDYNEQFF
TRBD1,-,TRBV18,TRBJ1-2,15,TGTGCCAGCTCCCCCGACAGGGGGCAGGGAACTGGCTACACCTTC,CASSPDRGQGTGYTF
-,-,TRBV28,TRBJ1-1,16,TGTGCCAGCAGTCCAGCCGACTTTGCCGCTTTAACTGAAGCTTTCTTT,CASSPADFAALTEAFF
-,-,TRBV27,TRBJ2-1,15,TGTGCCAGCAGTTTATCAGACTCCTCCTACAATGAGCAGTTCTTC,CASSLSDSSYNEQFF
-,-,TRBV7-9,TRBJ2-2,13,TGTGCCAGCAGTCCGATGGGGCACGGGGAGCTGTTTTTT,CASSPMGHGELFF
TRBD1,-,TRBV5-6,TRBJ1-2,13,TGTGCCAGCAGCAAGGACAGGGGGCTTGGCTACACCTTC,CASSKDRGLGYTF
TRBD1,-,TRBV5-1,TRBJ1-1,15,TGCGCCAGCAGCGTGGGACAGGGGGGAAACACTGAAGCTTTCTTT,CASSVGQGGNTEAFF
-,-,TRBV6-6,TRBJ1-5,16,TGTGCCAGCAGTTACCCAGGGGAAATGGGCAATCAGCCCCAGCATTTT,CASSYPGEMGNQPQHF
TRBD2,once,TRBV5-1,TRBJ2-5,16,TGCGCCAGCAGCTTGCCACTAGCGGGGAACCCGGGTGAGCAGTACTTC,CASSLPLAGNPGEQYF
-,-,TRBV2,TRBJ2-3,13,TGTGCCAGCAGTGAAGTGCAGACAGATACGCAGTATTTT,CASSEVQTDTQYF
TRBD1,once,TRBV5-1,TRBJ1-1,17,TGCGCCAGCAGCTTGGAGGACAGGGGGAATAGGGACACTGAAGCTTTCTTT,CASSLEDRGNRDTEAFF
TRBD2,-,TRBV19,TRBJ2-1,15,TGTGCCAGTAGCCGACTAGCGAGAGATAACAATGAGCAGTTCTTC,CASSRLARDNNEQFF
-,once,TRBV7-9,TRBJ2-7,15,TGTGCCAGCAGCCCGCCAGGGGTTCCCGTCCACGAGCAGTACTTC,CASSPPGVPVHEQYF
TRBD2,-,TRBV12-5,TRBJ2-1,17,TGTGCTAGTGGTTTAAGGTTAGGAGCGGGGGCATACAATGAGCAGTTCTTC,CASGLRLGAGAYNEQFF
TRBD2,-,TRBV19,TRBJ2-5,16,TGTGCCAGTAGTAGTATGGCTAGCGGGAGCAAAGAGACCCAGTACTTC,CASSSMASGSKETQYF
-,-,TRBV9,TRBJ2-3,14,TGTGCCAGCGGGGGGGCTCCCGGCACAGATACGCAGTATTTT,CASGGAPGTDTQYF
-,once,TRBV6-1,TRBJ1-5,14,TGTGCCAGCAATAACAGGGATAGCAATCAGCCCCAGCATTTT,CASNNRDSNQPQHF
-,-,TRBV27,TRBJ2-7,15,TGTGCCAGCACCCGCGGGGGCCAACTCTCCTACGAGCAGTACTTC,CASTRGGQLSYEQYF
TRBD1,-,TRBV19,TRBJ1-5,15,TGTGCCAGTAGTGGACGACAGGGGTTGGGACAGCCCCAGCATTTT,CASSGRQGLGQPQHF
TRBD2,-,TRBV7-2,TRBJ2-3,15,TGTGCCAGCAGCCGAAAACGGGGGGGCACAGATACGCAGTATTTT,CASSRKRGGTDTQYF
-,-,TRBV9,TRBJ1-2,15,TGTGCCAGCAGCCCACAAGTTCCGGGGAAAGAGGGCTACACCTTC,CASSPQVPGKEGYTF
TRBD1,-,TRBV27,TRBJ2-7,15,TGTGCCAGCAGTTTAGCCCAGGGGGCCTCCTACGAGCAGTACTTC,CASSLAQGASYEQYF
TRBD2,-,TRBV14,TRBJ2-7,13,TGTGCCACCCGCGGGACTAACCAGTACGAGCAGTACTTC,CATRGTNQYEQYF
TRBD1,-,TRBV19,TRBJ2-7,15,TGTGCCAGTAGTCTCCGACAGGGGATCACCTACGAGCAGTACTTC,CASSLRQGITYEQYF
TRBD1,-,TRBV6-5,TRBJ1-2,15,TGTGCCAGCAGCTATCCAGGACAGGGGACACGCGGCTACACCTTC,CASSYPGQGTRGYTF
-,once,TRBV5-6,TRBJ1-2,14,TGTGCCAGCAGATTCTCACGGGACATCTATGGCTACACCTTC,CASRFSRDIYGYTF
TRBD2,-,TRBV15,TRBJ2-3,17,TGTGCCACCAGCAGCCCGCCTAGCGGGGGGCCCACAGATACGCAGTATTTT,CATSSPPSGGPTDTQYF
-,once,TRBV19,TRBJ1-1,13,TGTGCCAGTAGTTATACAGTGAACACTGAAGCTTTCTTT,CASSYTVNTEAFF
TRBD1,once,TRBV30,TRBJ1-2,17,TGTGCCTGGAGTGTCTCCTCCTGGGACAGGGGGTGGAATGGCTACACCTTC,CAWSVSSWDRGWNGYTF
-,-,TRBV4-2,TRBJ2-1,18,TGTGCCAGCAGCCAGGGGACACAGGGAGAGGCGATTGTCAATGAGCAGTTCTTC,CASSQGTQGEAIVNEQFF
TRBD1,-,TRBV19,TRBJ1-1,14,TGTGCCAGTACCCTAGGGTCAGACAGGGGCTTGGCTTTCTTT,CASTLGSDRGLAFF
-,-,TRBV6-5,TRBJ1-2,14,TGTGCCAGCAGCCTAAACAGCCACTACTATGGCTACACCTTC,CASSLNSHYYGYTF
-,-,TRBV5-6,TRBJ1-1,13,TGTGCCAGCAGCTCGGGTCGTTCGACTGAAGCTTTCTTT,CASSSGRSTEAFF
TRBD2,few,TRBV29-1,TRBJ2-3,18,TGCAGCGTTGAAGTAGGCGGGGGTGGTTCGGGTAGCACAGATACGCAGTATTTT,CSVEVGGGGSGSTDTQYF
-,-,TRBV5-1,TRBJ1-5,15,TGCGCCAGCAGCTTGGTGGCAGGGGTTAGTCAGCCCCAGCATTTT,CASSLVAGVSQPQHF
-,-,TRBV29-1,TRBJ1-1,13,TGCAGCGGCGAGAGGGCCTCAAACACTGAAGCTTTCTTT,CSGERASNTEAFF
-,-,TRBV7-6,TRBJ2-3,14,TGTGCCAGCAGCTTAAGGCAGGGCACAGATACGCAGTATTTT,CASSLRQGTDTQYF
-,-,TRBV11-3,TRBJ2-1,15,TGTGCCAGCAGCCAAGGGGACACAAGGGGCCATGAGCAGTTCTTC,CASSQGDTRGHEQFF
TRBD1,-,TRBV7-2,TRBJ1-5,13,TGTGCCAGCAACAGACAGGGGGAAGGGCCCCAGCATTTT,CASNRQGEGPQHF
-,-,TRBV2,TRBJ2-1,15,TGTGCCAGCAGTGAAGTCCGACTAAACTACAATGAGCAGTTCTTC,CASSEVRLNYNEQFF
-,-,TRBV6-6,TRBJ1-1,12,TGTGCCAGCAGTCTTTTAGACACTGAAGCTTTCTTT,CASSLLDTEAFF
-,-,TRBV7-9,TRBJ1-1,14,TGTGCCAGCAGCCCCGGACAAACGTCAGCTGAAGCTTTCTTT,CASSPGQTSAEAFF